This is a list of T cell receptor beta chains from one sample in a study of response to subunit inactivated influenza vaccine. TCRdb independently ran MiXCR on the RT-PCR reads; one entry per CDR3 protein. This table holds 610,000 or so distinct CDR3 sequences, around 15% found once. The specimen was PBMCs from blood, collected 11 to 12 days after vaccination. These receptor sequences come from a man aged 50 to 60 who received an inactivated influenza vaccine. The CDR3 runs from the conserved cysteine through the conserved F or W. The order of the fields is V gene, clone size, CDR3 length, CDR3 protein. The size field is filled for only some rows; it gives once, few, many or a size class.

V gene: TRBV5-5; clone size: -; CDR3 length: 15; CDR3 protein: CASSPMAATGTEAFF
V gene: TRBV29-1; clone size: many; CDR3 length: 18; CDR3 protein: CSVELRGGQSYSYNEQFF
V gene: TRBV5-1; clone size: many; CDR3 length: 15; CDR3 protein: CASSLTVANTGELFF
V gene: TRBV7-9; clone size: many; CDR3 length: 11; CDR3 protein: CASSFGTEAFF
V gene: TRBV18; clone size: few; CDR3 length: 13; CDR3 protein: CASSGTSSETQYF
V gene: TRBV5-1; clone size: few; CDR3 length: 15; CDR3 protein: CASSLEGANNQPQHF
V gene: TRBV12-3/TRBV12-4; clone size: few; CDR3 length: 15; CDR3 protein: CASSFGVGGSDTQYF
V gene: TRBV4-3; clone size: -; CDR3 length: 17; CDR3 protein: CASSQKPGQGASYGYTF
V gene: TRBV10-3; clone size: once; CDR3 length: 11; CDR3 protein: CAISRSNEQFF
V gene: TRBV6-2/TRBV6-3; clone size: many; CDR3 length: 14; CDR3 protein: CASIFGEDQETQYF
V gene: TRBV20-1; clone size: few; CDR3 length: 15; CDR3 protein: CSARDPGQGAYEQYF
V gene: TRBV6-2/TRBV6-3; clone size: -; CDR3 length: 12; CDR3 protein: CASTEGYTEAFF
V gene: TRBV4-1; clone size: few; CDR3 length: 14; CDR3 protein: CASSQDRGGYEQYF
V gene: TRBV2; clone size: few; CDR3 length: 15; CDR3 protein: CASMAVSSYNSPLHF
V gene: TRBV20-1; clone size: few; CDR3 length: 16; CDR3 protein: CSASSSGAERYNEQFF
V gene: TRBV20-1; clone size: few; CDR3 length: 14; CDR3 protein: CSALWGQPNQPQHF
V gene: TRBV12-3/TRBV12-4; clone size: few; CDR3 length: 14; CDR3 protein: CASSRSTNLYEQYF
V gene: TRBV11-2; clone size: -; CDR3 length: 13; CDR3 protein: CASSLVQGVEQYF
V gene: TRBV4-3; clone size: -; CDR3 length: 18; CDR3 protein: CASSQGVLAGGFMYEQYF
V gene: TRBV10-3; clone size: few; CDR3 length: 12; CDR3 protein: CAIREGPNEQFF
V gene: TRBV6-1; clone size: -; CDR3 length: 15; CDR3 protein: CASNRLAGGYNEQFF
V gene: TRBV28; clone size: few; CDR3 length: 16; CDR3 protein: CASSTHPPGGNQPQHF
V gene: TRBV6-1; clone size: -; CDR3 length: 16; CDR3 protein: CASSPLAQVSNQPQHF
V gene: TRBV12-3/TRBV12-4; clone size: -; CDR3 length: 17; CDR3 protein: CASSLDLGLTYGNEQFF
V gene: TRBV6-2/TRBV6-3; clone size: few; CDR3 length: 15; CDR3 protein: CASSYFGTGNNEQFF
V gene: TRBV20-1; clone size: -; CDR3 length: 13; CDR3 protein: CSAIQGAGEKLFF
V gene: TRBV5-1; clone size: -; CDR3 length: 16; CDR3 protein: CASSSDWSSYNSPLHF
V gene: TRBV7-9; clone size: -; CDR3 length: 14; CDR3 protein: CASSSPLGFETQYF
V gene: TRBV29-1; clone size: many; CDR3 length: 13; CDR3 protein: CSVARTVAGELFF
V gene: TRBV12-3/TRBV12-4; clone size: -; CDR3 length: 16; CDR3 protein: CASSLSLLDSGNTIYF
V gene: TRBV20-1; clone size: -; CDR3 length: 14; CDR3 protein: CSARETEIRGELFF
V gene: TRBV4-2; clone size: few; CDR3 length: 15; CDR3 protein: CASSQVAEIYNEQFF
V gene: TRBV3-1; clone size: -; CDR3 length: 15; CDR3 protein: CASSQTSGGMNEQFF
V gene: TRBV5-1; clone size: many; CDR3 length: 15; CDR3 protein: CASRPTSGGRDEQFF
V gene: TRBV7-3; clone size: many; CDR3 length: 15; CDR3 protein: CASSLSGTATDTQYF
V gene: TRBV5-1; clone size: few; CDR3 length: 17; CDR3 protein: CASSLGSFGGGADTQYF
V gene: TRBV11-3; clone size: -; CDR3 length: 14; CDR3 protein: CASSLDPASPEQYF
V gene: TRBV7-2; clone size: -; CDR3 length: 12; CDR3 protein: CASSRRQNTQYF
V gene: TRBV6-2/TRBV6-3; clone size: -; CDR3 length: 14; CDR3 protein: CASSYVPTYNEQFF
V gene: TRBV7-2; clone size: once; CDR3 length: 14; CDR3 protein: CASSLVHSSYEQYF
V gene: TRBV15; clone size: -; CDR3 length: 15; CDR3 protein: CATSRVVEGNQPQHF